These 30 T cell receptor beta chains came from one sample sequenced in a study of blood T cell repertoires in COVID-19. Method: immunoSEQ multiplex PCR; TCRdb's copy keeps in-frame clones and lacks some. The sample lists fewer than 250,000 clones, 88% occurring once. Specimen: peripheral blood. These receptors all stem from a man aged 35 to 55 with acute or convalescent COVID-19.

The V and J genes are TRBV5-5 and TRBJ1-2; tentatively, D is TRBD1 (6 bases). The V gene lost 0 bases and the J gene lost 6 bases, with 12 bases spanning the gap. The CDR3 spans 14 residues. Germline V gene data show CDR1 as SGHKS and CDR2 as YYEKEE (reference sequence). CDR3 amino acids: CASSLGQEQDGYTF. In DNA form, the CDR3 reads TGTGCCAGCAGCTTGGGACAGGAACAGGATGGCTACACCTTC.

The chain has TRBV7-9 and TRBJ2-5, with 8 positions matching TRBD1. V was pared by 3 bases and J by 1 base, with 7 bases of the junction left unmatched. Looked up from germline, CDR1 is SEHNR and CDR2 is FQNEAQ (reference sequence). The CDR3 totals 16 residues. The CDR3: CASSFRTGPIQETQYF. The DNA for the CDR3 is TGTGCCAGCAGCTTTAGGACAGGGCCCATCCAAGAGACCCAGTACTTC.

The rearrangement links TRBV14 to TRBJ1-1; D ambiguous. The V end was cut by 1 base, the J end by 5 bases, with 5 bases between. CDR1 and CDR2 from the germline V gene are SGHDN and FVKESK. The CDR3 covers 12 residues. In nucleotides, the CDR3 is TGTGCCAGCAGCCAAGTTCGGACTGAAGCTTTCTTT. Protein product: CASSQVRTEAFF.

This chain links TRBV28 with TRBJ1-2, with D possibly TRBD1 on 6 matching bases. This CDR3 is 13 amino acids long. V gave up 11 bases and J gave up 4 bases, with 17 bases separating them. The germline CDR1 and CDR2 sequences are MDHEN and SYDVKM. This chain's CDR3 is CASRGRGFYGYTF. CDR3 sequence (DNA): TGTGCCTCCCGGGGCAGGGGCTTCTATGGCTACACCTTC.

CDR3 loop: CASSGQGLNTIYF. CDR3 DNA: TGTGCCAGCAGTGGGCAGGGGCTAAACACCATATATTTT. J is TRBJ1-3 and V is TRBV2, with a tentative D call TRBD1 (6 bases). Trimming took 4 bases from V and 6 from J, leaving 10 bases between them. Germline CDR1 and CDR2: SNHLY and FYNNEI. The CDR3 is 13 residues long. The complete variable domain, with remaining parts taken from reference TRBV2 and TRBJ1-3, reads EPEVTQTPSHQVTQMGQEVILRCVPISNHLYFYWYRQILGQKVEFLVSFYNNEISEKSEIFDDQFSVERPDGSNFTLKIRSTKLEDSAMYFCASSGQGLNTIYFGEGSWLTVV.

CDR3 nucleotide sequence: TGTGCCACCAGTGATCCCCGAGCGGGAGAGATAGATACGCAGTATTTT. It encodes CATSDPRAGEIDTQYF. V is TRBV24-1 and J is TRBJ2-3; TRBD2 agrees at 8 bases. CDR1 is KGHDR, CDR2 SFDVKD, per germline. This CDR3 comprises 16 residues. V dropped 3 bases and J dropped 5; count of bases not matched to a gene: 9.

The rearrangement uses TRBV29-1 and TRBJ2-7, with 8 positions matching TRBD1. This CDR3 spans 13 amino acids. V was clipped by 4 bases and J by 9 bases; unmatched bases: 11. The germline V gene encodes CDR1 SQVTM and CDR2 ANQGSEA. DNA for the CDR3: TGCAGCGTTGTGGGGGGACAGGCCTCAAGGCAGTACTTC. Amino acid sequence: CSVVGGQASRQYF.

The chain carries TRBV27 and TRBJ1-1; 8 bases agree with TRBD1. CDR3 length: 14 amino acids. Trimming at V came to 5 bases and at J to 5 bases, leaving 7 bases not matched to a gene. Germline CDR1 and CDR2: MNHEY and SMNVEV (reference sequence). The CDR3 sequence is CASSRQGAGTEAFF. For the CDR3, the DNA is TGTGCCAGCAGTCGCCAGGGGGCGGGAACTGAAGCTTTCTTT.

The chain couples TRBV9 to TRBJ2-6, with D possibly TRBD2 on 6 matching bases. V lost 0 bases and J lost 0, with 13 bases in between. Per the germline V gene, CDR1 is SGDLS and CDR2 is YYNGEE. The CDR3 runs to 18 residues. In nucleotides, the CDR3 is TGTGCCAGCAGCGTAGCCACGGGACTGAGCTCTGGGGCCAACGTCCTGACTTTC. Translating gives CASSVATGLSSGANVLTF.

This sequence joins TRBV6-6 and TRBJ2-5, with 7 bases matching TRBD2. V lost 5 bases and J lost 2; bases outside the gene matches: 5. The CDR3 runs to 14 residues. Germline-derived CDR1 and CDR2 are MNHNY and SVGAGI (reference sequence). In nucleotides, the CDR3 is TGTGCCAGCAGTAACCCGGGGGGACAAGAGACCCAGTACTTC. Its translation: CASSNPGGQETQYF.

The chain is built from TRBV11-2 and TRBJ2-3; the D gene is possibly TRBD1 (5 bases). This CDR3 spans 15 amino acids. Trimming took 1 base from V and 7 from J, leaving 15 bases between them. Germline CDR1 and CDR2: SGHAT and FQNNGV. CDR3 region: CASSLVQVSRNTQYF. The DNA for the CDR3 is TGTGCCAGCAGCTTAGTACAGGTTTCCCGAAATACGCAGTATTTT.

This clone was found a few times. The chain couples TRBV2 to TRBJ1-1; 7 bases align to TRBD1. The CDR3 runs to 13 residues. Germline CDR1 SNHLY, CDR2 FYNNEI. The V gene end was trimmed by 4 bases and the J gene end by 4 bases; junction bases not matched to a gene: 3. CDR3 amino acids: CASSGTGATEAFF. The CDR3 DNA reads TGTGCCAGCAGTGGAACAGGGGCCACTGAAGCTTTCTTT.

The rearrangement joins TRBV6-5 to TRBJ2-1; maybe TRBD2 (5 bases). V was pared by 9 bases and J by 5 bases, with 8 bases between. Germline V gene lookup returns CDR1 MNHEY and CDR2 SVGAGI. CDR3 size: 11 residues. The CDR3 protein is CASRLHNEQFF. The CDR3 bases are TGTGCCAGTCGACTACACAATGAGCAGTTCTTC.

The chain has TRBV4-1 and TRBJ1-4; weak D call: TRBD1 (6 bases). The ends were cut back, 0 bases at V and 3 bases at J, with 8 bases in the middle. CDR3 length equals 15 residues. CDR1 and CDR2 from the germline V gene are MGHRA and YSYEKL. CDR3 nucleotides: TGCGCCAGCAGCCAAGATAGGACAGCTAATGAAAAACTGTTTTTT. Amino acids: CASSQDRTANEKLFF.

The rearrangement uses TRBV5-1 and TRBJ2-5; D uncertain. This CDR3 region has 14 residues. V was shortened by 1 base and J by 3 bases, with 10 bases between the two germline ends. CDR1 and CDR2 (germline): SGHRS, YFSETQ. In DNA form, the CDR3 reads TGCGCCAGCAGCTTGAGCGCCTCTGAAGAGACCCAGTACTTC. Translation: CASSLSASEETQYF.

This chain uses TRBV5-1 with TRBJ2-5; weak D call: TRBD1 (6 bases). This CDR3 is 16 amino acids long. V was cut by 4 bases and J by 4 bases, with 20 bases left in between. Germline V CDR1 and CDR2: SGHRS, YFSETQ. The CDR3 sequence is CASSLGQSGESETQYF. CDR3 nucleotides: TGCGCCAGCAGCCTTGGACAGTCAGGGGAGTCAGAGACCCAGTACTTC.

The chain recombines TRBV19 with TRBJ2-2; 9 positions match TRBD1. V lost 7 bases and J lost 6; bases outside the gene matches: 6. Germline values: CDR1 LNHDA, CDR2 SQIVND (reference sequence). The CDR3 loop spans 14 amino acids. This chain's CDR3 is CASTGTGFAGELFF. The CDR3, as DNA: TGTGCCAGTACTGGGACAGGGTTCGCCGGGGAGCTGTTTTTT.

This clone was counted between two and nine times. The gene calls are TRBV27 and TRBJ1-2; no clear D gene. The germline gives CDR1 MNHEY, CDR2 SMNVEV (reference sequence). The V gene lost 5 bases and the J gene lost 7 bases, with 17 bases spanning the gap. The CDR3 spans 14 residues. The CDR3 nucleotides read TGTGCCAGCAGTACCGGACCCGGGGTCCGTGGCTACACCTTC. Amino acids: CASSTGPGVRGYTF.

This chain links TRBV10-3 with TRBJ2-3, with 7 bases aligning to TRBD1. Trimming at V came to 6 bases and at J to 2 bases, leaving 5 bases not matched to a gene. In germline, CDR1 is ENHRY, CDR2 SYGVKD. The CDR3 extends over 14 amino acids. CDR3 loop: CAIRGQLNTDTQYF. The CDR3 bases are TGTGCCATCAGGGGACAGCTAAACACAGATACGCAGTATTTT.

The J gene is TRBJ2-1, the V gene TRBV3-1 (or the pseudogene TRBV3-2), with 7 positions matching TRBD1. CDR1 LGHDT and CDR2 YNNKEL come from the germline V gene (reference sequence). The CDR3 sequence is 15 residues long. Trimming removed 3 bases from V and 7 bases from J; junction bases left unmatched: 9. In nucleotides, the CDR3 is TGTGCCAGCAGCCAGGTGACAGGGATCGGTAATGAGCAGTTCTTC. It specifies CASSQVTGIGNEQFF.

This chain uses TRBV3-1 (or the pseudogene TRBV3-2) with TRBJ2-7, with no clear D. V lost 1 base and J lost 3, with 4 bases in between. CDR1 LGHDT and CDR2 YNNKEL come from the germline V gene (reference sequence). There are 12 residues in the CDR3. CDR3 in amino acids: CASSQGRYEQYF. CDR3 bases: TGTGCCAGCAGCCAAGGTCGCTACGAGCAGTACTTC.

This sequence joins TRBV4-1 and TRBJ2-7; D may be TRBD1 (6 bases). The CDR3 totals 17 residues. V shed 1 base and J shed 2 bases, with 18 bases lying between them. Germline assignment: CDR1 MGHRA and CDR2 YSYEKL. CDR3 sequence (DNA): TGCGCCAGCAGCCAAGTCAACCGGGCCAGGGGAACCTACGAGCAGTACTTC. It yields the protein CASSQVNRARGTYEQYF.

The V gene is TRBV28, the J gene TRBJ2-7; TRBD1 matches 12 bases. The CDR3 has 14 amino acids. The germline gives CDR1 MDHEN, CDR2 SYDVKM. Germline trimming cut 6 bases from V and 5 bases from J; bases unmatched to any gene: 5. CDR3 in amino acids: CASSRDRGLHEQYF. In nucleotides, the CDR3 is TGTGCCAGCAGCCGGGACAGGGGGCTTCACGAGCAGTACTTC.

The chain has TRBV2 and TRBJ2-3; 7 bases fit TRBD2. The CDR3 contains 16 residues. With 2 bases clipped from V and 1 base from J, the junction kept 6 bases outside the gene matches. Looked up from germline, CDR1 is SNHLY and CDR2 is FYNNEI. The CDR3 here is CASSESPSGGTDTQYF. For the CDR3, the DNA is TGTGCCAGCAGTGAATCCCCTAGCGGAGGCACAGATACGCAGTATTTT.

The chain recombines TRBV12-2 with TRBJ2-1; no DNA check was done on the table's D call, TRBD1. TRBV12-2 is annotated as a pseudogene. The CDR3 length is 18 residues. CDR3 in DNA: TGTGCAAGTCGCTTAGCTTTAGTCCGGGACAGAGAACCTTATTGTCTGTTCTTC. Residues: CASRLALVRDREPYCLFF.

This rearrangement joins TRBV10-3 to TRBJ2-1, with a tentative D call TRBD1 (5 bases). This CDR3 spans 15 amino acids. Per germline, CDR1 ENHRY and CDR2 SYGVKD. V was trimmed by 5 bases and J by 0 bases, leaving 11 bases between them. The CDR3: CAISPDSHSYNEQFF. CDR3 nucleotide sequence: TGTGCCATCAGTCCAGACAGTCACTCCTACAATGAGCAGTTCTTC.

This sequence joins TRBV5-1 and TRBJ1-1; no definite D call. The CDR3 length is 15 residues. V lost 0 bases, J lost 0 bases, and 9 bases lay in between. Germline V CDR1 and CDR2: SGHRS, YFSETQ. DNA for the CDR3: TGCGCCAGCAGCTTGGTCGGAGAGGTGAACACTGAAGCTTTCTTT. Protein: CASSLVGEVNTEAFF.

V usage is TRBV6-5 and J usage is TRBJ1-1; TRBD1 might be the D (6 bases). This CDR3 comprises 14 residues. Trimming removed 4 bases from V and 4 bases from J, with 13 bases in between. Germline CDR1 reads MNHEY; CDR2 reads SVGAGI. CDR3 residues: CASSWGQGSTEAFF. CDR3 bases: TGTGCCAGCAGTTGGGGGCAGGGGTCCACTGAAGCTTTCTTT.

CDR3: CASIPGQGWSGYTF. In DNA, the CDR3 is TGTGCCAGCATCCCGGGACAGGGGTGGTCTGGCTACACCTTC. The rearrangement links TRBV6-5 to TRBJ1-2; 10 bases are shared with TRBD1. Trimming at V came to 7 bases and at J to 7 bases, leaving 9 bases not matched to a gene. The germline V gene encodes CDR1 MNHEY and CDR2 SVGAGI. This CDR3 is 14 amino acids long.

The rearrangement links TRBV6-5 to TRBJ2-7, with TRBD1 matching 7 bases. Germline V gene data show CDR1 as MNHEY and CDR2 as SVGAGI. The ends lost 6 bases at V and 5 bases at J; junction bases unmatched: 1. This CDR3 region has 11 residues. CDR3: CASRQGNEQYF. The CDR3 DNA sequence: TGTGCCAGCAGACAGGGGAACGAGCAGTACTTC.